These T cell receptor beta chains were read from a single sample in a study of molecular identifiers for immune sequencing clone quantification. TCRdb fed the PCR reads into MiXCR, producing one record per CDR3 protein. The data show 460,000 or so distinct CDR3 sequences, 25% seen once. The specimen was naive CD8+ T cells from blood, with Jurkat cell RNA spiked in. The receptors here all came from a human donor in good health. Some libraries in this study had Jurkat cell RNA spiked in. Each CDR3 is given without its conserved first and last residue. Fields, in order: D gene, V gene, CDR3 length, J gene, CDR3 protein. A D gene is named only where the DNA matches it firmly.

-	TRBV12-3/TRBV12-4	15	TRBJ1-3	ASSLPGANGSGNTIY
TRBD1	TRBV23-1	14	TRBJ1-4	ASSQFKGTGDEKLF
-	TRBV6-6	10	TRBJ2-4	ASSYGENIQY
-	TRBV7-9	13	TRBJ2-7	ASSSRQGLPYEQY
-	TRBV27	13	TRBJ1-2	ASSLGGEPNYGYT
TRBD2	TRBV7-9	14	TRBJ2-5	ASSSLSGGAQETQY
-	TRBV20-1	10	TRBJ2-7	SARARGGEQY
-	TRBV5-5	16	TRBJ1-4	ASRLGPLSVTTNEKLF
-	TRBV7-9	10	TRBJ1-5	ASSLVNQPQH
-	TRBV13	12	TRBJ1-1	ASSLAGRPTEAF
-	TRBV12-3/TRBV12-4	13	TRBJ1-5	ASSDGIHSNQPQH
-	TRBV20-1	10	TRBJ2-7	SARQVFDEQY
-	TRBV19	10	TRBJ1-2	ASEGDINGYT
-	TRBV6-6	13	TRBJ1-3	ASSYVSAAGNTIY
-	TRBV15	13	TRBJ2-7	ATSRDWGTSYEQY
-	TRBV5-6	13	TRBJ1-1	ASSLGTGWITEAF
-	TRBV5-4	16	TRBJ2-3	ASSLFSLPAAGADTQY
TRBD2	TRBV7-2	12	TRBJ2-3	ASSRTSEQDTRY
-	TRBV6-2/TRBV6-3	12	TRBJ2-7	ASSNGVNSYEQY
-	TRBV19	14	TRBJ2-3	ASSIDLTLRLSTQY
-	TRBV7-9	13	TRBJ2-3	ASSSFGRSTDTQY
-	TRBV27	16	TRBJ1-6	ASSIGQPGGDSNSPLH
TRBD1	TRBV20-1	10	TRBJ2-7	SADRTGYEQY
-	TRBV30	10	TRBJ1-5	ARGQGNQPQH
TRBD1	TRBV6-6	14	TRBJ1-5	ASTWVLGGSDQPQH
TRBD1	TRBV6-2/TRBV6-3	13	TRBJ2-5	ASSPTQGAGETQY
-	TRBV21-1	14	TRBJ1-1	ASSKGGDRVRTEAF